These T cell receptor beta chains were read from a single sample in a study of T cell repertoires in cytomegalovirus infection. From the reads, TCRdb called clonotypes with MiXCR, one entry per CDR3 protein. The repertoire holds fewer than 350,000 distinct CDR3 sequences, with 9.5% as singletons. The source material was PBMCs. The source is a human donor in good health (CMV status not recorded). Some clones in this sample may be carry-over from other donors' samples. Each CDR3 is given with its conserved first and last residue. D genes are given only for firm matches. For some rows the clone size is stated as once, few or many, or as a class when expanded; others skip it.

TRBV6-6	-	few	TRBJ1-4	CASSYGGGGNEKLFF	TGTGCCAGCAGTTATGGTGGCGGTGGTAATGAAAAACTGTTTTTT
TRBV7-2	TRBD2	many	TRBJ2-5	CASSPRLARRQETQYF	TGTGCCAGCAGCCCACGACTAGCGCGGCGCCAAGAGACCCAGTACTTC
TRBV12-3/TRBV12-4	-	many	TRBJ2-5	CASSFRQASQETQYF	TGTGCCAGCAGTTTTCGACAGGCCTCCCAAGAGACCCAGTACTTC
TRBV5-1	-	-	TRBJ1-1	CASGVGVLNTEAFF	TGCGCCAGCGGCGTGGGGGTCCTGAACACTGAAGCTTTCTTT
TRBV12-3/TRBV12-4	-	-	TRBJ2-7	CASTHSGASYEQYF	TGTGCCAGCACTCATTCGGGAGCCTCCTACGAGCAGTACTTC
TRBV7-2	-	-	TRBJ2-1	CASSFGGGLYNEQFF	TGTGCCAGCAGCTTTGGTGGGGGGCTTTACAATGAGCAGTTCTTC
TRBV9	TRBD2	few	TRBJ2-5	CASSVVGSGSQETQYF	TGTGCCAGCAGCGTAGTAGGTAGCGGGAGCCAAGAGACCCAGTACTTC
TRBV7-2	TRBD1	many	TRBJ2-1	CASSRRGSGQGHFEQFF	TGTGCCAGCAGCCGAAGGGGGTCGGGACAGGGCCATTTCGAGCAGTTCTTC
TRBV6-6	-	-	TRBJ2-7	CASSYSGHLPTYEQYF	TGTGCCAGCAGTTACTCGGGACACCTCCCTACCTACGAGCAGTACTTC
TRBV28	-	many	TRBJ2-3	CASSGNTDTQYF	TGTGCCAGCAGTGGGAACACAGATACGCAGTATTTT
TRBV6-2/TRBV6-3	TRBD2	-	TRBJ2-1	CAGSPPGGSYNEQFF	TGTGCCGGCAGCCCCCCGGGAGGCTCCTACAATGAGCAGTTCTTC
TRBV6-2/TRBV6-3	-	many	TRBJ2-6	CATEGVTGANVLTF	TGTGCCACCGAGGGGGTAACTGGGGCCAACGTCCTGACTTTC
TRBV18	-	few	TRBJ2-5	CASSPPGLQETQYF	TGTGCCAGCTCACCACCTGGGTTACAAGAGACCCAGTACTTC
TRBV6-1	-	many	TRBJ1-5	CASSESWDQPQHF	TGTGCCAGCAGTGAATCCTGGGATCAGCCCCAGCATTTT
TRBV11-2	-	few	TRBJ2-1	CASSGWGYNEQFF	TGTGCCAGCAGCGGGTGGGGATACAATGAGCAGTTCTTC